These 14 T cell receptor beta chains were sequenced from one sample in a study of blood T cell repertoires in COVID-19. Data came from immunoSEQ multiplex PCR; TCRdb stores just in-frame clones and leaves some out. This sample carries under 200,000 clones, around 84% of them seen once, and the ten largest clones take 14%. The sequenced sample was peripheral blood. The source of these receptors is a woman between 70 and 85 years old with COVID-19, enrolled during active disease.

This chain uses TRBV9 with TRBJ2-4; 7 bases align to TRBD1. The germline V gene encodes CDR1 SGDLS and CDR2 YYNGEE. The CDR3 is 12 amino acids. The V gene end was trimmed by 2 bases and the J gene end by 8 bases; junction bases not matched to a gene: 1. This chain's CDR3 is CASSVTGDIQYF. CDR3 sequence (DNA): TGTGCCAGCAGCGTCACAGGGGACATTCAGTACTTC. Using reference TRBV9 and TRBJ2-4 for the parts outside the CDR3, the full variable domain is DSGVTQTPKHLITATGQRVTLRCSPRSGDLSVYWYQQSLDQGLQFLIQYYNGEERAKGNILERFSAQQFPDLHSELNLSSLELGDSALYFCASSVTGDIQYFGAGTRLSVL.

The chain is built from TRBV19 and TRBJ2-1; 14 bases fit TRBD2. The CDR3 is made up of 15 amino acids. CDR1 is LNHDA, CDR2 SQIVND, per germline (reference sequence). Losses at the gene ends were 4 bases for V and 4 bases for J; bases not matched to a gene: 0. The CDR3 is CASSRTSGRYNEQFF. The DNA for the CDR3 is TGTGCCAGTAGTAGGACTAGCGGGAGGTACAATGAGCAGTTCTTC.

This chain links TRBV29-1 with TRBJ2-1; the D is unclear. Germline assignment: CDR1 SQVTM and CDR2 ANQGSEA. This CDR3 spans 13 amino acids. V shed 6 bases and J shed 5 bases, with 14 bases lying between them. CDR3 sequence: CSVDLVENNEQFF. The DNA of the CDR3 is TGCAGCGTCGATTTGGTTGAGAACAATGAGCAGTTCTTC.

The V call is TRBV27, the J call TRBJ2-3, with TRBD1 matching over 12 bases. Germline V gives CDR1 MNHEY, CDR2 SMNVEV (reference sequence). J was trimmed by 0 bases and V by 6 bases; bases with no gene match: 13. CDR3 length equals 19 residues. The CDR3 sequence is CASRFRGQGAQASTDTQYF. In DNA, the CDR3 is TGTGCCAGCAGGTTTCGGGGACAGGGGGCGCAGGCTAGCACAGATACGCAGTATTTT.

This chain connects TRBV28 to TRBJ1-4; 9 nucleotides line up with TRBD1. V lost 2 bases, J lost 7 bases, and 8 bases stayed unmatched. The CDR3 is made up of 16 amino acids. Germline V lookup: CDR1 MDHEN, CDR2 SYDVKM. The CDR3 reads CASSLRTGVGGEKLFF. The DNA for the CDR3 is TGTGCCAGCAGTTTACGGACAGGGGTCGGCGGTGAAAAACTGTTTTTT.

This clone was recorded many times. The chain carries TRBV28 and TRBJ2-1, with TRBD2 identical over 12 bases. Germline trimming cut 4 bases from V and 8 bases from J; bases unmatched to any gene: 9. The CDR3 sequence is 16 residues long. The germline CDR1 and CDR2 sequences are MDHEN and SYDVKM. The CDR3 nucleotides are TGTGCCAGCAGTTCCCCGAGGACTAGCGGGACTCATGAGCAGTTCTTC. This gives the protein CASSSPRTSGTHEQFF.

This rearrangement joins TRBV9 to TRBJ2-3; TRBD1 matches 9 bases. CDR1 is SGDLS, CDR2 YYNGEE, per germline. This CDR3 contains 15 residues. J gave up 4 bases and V 6 bases, and 9 bases lay outside the gene matches. The CDR3: CASNPGTGQADTQYF. The CDR3 nucleotides read TGTGCCAGCAACCCCGGGACAGGGCAGGCAGATACGCAGTATTTT.

The V and J genes are TRBV19 and TRBJ1-1, with D unclear. V was cut by 0 bases and J by 5 bases, with 22 bases left in between. CDR3 length: 18 residues. CDR1 and CDR2 from the germline V gene are LNHDA and SQIVND (reference sequence). The CDR3 DNA sequence: TGTGCCAGTAGTATAGAGGGCCTTTCGTTTGGGCTGAGAACTGAAGCTTTCTTT. Translated, it gives CASSIEGLSFGLRTEAFF.

This clone was observed once. The chain joins TRBV12-3 or TRBV12-4 to TRBJ1-1; D is ambiguous. V was cut by 5 bases and J by 1 base, with 8 bases left in between. CDR3 length: 13 amino acids. The DNA of the CDR3 is TGTGCCAGCAGTGGGAGGGCGAACACTGAAGCTTTCTTT. This translates into CASSGRANTEAFF.

The chain joins TRBV12-3 or TRBV12-4 to TRBJ2-7, with a possible D match to TRBD2 (6 bases). CDR3 length: 13 amino acids. The V gene lost 1 base and the J gene lost 8 bases, with 12 bases spanning the gap. The CDR3 spells CASSLGGLVKQYF. CDR3 sequence (DNA): TGTGCCAGCAGTTTAGGGGGACTTGTTAAGCAGTACTTC.

The chain has TRBV7-9 and TRBJ1-1; unclear D gene. This CDR3 region has 14 residues. The germline V gene encodes CDR1 SEHNR and CDR2 FQNEAQ (reference sequence). Trimming removed 5 bases from V and 5 bases from J, with 15 bases in between. The CDR3 DNA is TGTGCCAGCAGCACCGGACTGGGTGGGACTGAAGCTTTCTTT. As protein: CASSTGLGGTEAFF.

This clone has only one observation. This rearrangement joins TRBV7-9 to TRBJ2-1; D call uncertain. The V gene's germline CDR1 is SEHNR and CDR2 FQNEAQ (reference sequence). V lost 0 bases and J 2 bases, leaving 5 bases between the germline ends. This CDR3 is 14 amino acids long. This CDR3 reads CASSLAKTYNEQFF. The CDR3 DNA is TGTGCCAGCAGCTTAGCTAAAACCTACAATGAGCAGTTCTTC. Full variable domain (missing parts from reference TRBV7-9 and TRBJ2-1): DTGVSQNPRHKITKRGQNVTFRCDPISEHNRLYWYRQTLGQGPEFLTYFQNEAQLEKSRLLSDRFSAERPKGSFSTLEIQRTEQGDSAMYLCASSLAKTYNEQFFGPGTRLTVL.

The chain couples TRBV15 to TRBJ2-7; 7 bases agree with TRBD1. This CDR3 has 15 residues. The J segment lost 4 bases and the V segment lost 0 bases, leaving 6 bases of the junction unmatched. Germline CDR1 LNHNV, CDR2 YYDKDF (reference sequence). CDR3 in DNA: TGTGCCACCAGCAGAGAGGTGGGACAGCCTTACGAGCAGTACTTC. Residues: CATSREVGQPYEQYF.

The CDR3 DNA is TGTGCCAGCAGCCTCAGTCTGGCTAGCGGGCGAACAGATACGCAGTATTTT. This gives the protein CASSLSLASGRTDTQYF. V gene TRBV11-2 combines with J gene TRBJ2-3; 8 nucleotides line up with TRBD2. The germline CDR1 and CDR2 sequences are SGHAT and FQNNGV. J gave up 3 bases and V 5 bases, and 13 bases lay outside the gene matches. The CDR3 consists of 17 residues.